This entry features one T cell receptor beta chain sequence. In the original processing: Amplification of reference gene primers provided the estimated nucleated cell counts. Only in-frame clones appear in the TCRdb table, and some are missing; sequencing was by immunoSEQ multiplex PCR. Clone size and the V and J calls come from that table; the DNA yielded D and trimming. The repertoire holds fewer than 250,000 clones, with 85% to 90% as singletons. This entry belongs to a study of blood T cell repertoires in COVID-19. Study information: Sources were T cells, B-cell-depleted T cells, or PBMCs; the material itself was cDNA or gDNA.

CDR1 and CDR2 (germline): SGHTS, YDEGEE. CDR3 length: 14 residues. V was pared by 2 bases and J by 2 bases, with 2 bases of the junction left unmatched. Cohorts were determined from participant-reported clinical history. This clonotype was obtained from a woman aged 50 to 60 with acute COVID-19. The sample comprised PBMCs or T cells enriched from blood (not recorded which). J is TRBJ1-2 and V is TRBV5-8; TRBD1 matches 8 bases. CDR3 bases: TGTGCCAGCAGCTTCGGACAGGGAAACTATGGCTACACCTTC. This sequence encodes CASSFGQGNYGYTF.